This T cell receptor (beta chain) was identified in a study of cytomegalovirus exposure and HLA in healthy donors. Germline V gene sequence: CDR1 SNHLY, CDR2 FYNNEI. V dropped 9 bases and J dropped 3; count of bases not matched to a gene: 10. The CDR3 totals 15 residues. 60 Vbeta and 13 Jbeta primers were used in PCR. Only in-frame clones appear in the TCRdb table, and some are missing; sequencing was by immunoSEQ multiplex PCR. The repertoire holds about 140,000 clones, with approximately 80% as singletons. The sample consisted of PBMCs. The chain links TRBV2 to TRBJ2-1; 8 bases match TRBD2. This TCR was recovered from a middle-aged man in good health and CMV-seronegative. The CDR3 DNA reads TGTGCCAGTGGGGCGGGGGGCCTGGTCTACAATGAGCAGTTCTTC. Its protein product is CASGAGGLVYNEQFF.